The 14 T cell receptor beta chains reported below all come from one sample, sequenced in a study of graft-versus-host responses after intestinal transplantation. Data came from immunoSEQ multiplex PCR; TCRdb stores just in-frame clones and leaves some out. The repertoire holds 55,000 to 70,000 clones, roughly 89% seen once, with approximately 2.9% in the top ten. The source was PBMCs, collected roughly 120 days after intestinal transplantation. Source of these receptors: a human patient who received an intestinal transplant, so some T cells may come from the graft donor.

The chain combines TRBV5-4 with TRBJ1-6; 7 bases agree with TRBD1. CDR1 is SGHNT, CDR2 YYREEE, per germline (reference sequence). V was pared by 1 base and J by 6 bases, with 7 bases of the junction left unmatched. The CDR3 totals 16 residues. Written as DNA, the CDR3 is TGTGCCAGCAGCTTGCCCACGGCAGGGGGTAATTCACCCCTCCACTTT. Protein: CASSLPTAGGNSPLHF.

The chain employs TRBV27 and TRBJ2-7; D is possibly TRBD1 or TRBD2 (5 bases each). Germline lookup yields CDR1 MNHEY and CDR2 SMNVEV (reference sequence). The CDR3 covers 14 residues. V lost 2 bases and J 6 bases, leaving 14 bases between the germline ends. The CDR3 nucleotides read TGTGCCAGCAGTTTAAGGGCAGGGAGAAGCGAGCAGTACTTC. Translating gives CASSLRAGRSEQYF.

The chain employs TRBV13 and TRBJ1-4; D ambiguous. CDR1 and CDR2 (germline): PRHDT, FYEKMQ (reference sequence). The CDR3 totals 13 residues. Deletions cut 5 bases from V and 6 bases from J, with 10 bases between. CDR3 sequence reads: CASSIRWDEKLFF. The CDR3 nucleotides are TGTGCCAGCAGCATCAGGTGGGATGAAAAACTGTTTTTT.

V usage is TRBV4-2 and J usage is TRBJ2-2, with no clear D. This CDR3 is 18 amino acids long. Per germline, CDR1 LGHNA and CDR2 YNFKEQ. V was trimmed by 1 base and J by 0 bases, leaving 15 bases between them. The CDR3 here is CASSQVGGALSNTGELFF. In nucleotides, the CDR3 is TGTGCCAGCAGCCAAGTTGGCGGCGCGCTTTCGAACACCGGGGAGCTGTTTTTT.

The chain uses TRBV19 and TRBJ2-1, with D perhaps matching TRBD1 (5 bases). Germline loops: CDR1 LNHDA, CDR2 SQIVND (reference sequence). This CDR3 comprises 13 residues. V lost 5 bases, J lost 5 bases, and 10 bases lay in between. As DNA, the CDR3 is TGTGCCAGTAGTCTGAGACAGCACAATGAGCAGTTCTTC. It codes for CASSLRQHNEQFF.

The genes are TRBV5-1 and TRBJ2-2, with 7 positions matching TRBD2. The CDR3 length is 16 residues. V was pared by 5 bases and J by 0 bases, with 7 bases of the junction left unmatched. The germline V gene has CDR1 SGHRS and CDR2 YFSETQ. CDR3: CASRSGGLSNTGELFF. CDR3 sequence (DNA): TGCGCCAGCAGATCGGGGGGACTTTCGAACACCGGGGAGCTGTTTTTT.

The gene calls are TRBV28 and TRBJ2-1, with 8 bases matching TRBD1. The CDR3 consists of 16 residues. The junction had 7 bases not matched to a gene; V was cut back by 6 bases and J by 0 bases. In germline, CDR1 is MDHEN, CDR2 SYDVKM. CDR3 protein: CASSPGGLSSYNEQFF. The CDR3 nucleotides read TGTGCCAGCAGCCCAGGGGGCCTCAGCTCCTACAATGAGCAGTTCTTC.

This chain connects TRBV7-8 to TRBJ2-4, with 8 bases that match TRBD2. The V and J ends lost 0 bases and 6 bases, in that order; junction bases with no gene match: 10. The germline V gene has CDR1 SGHVS and CDR2 FQNEAQ. This CDR3 region has 17 residues. The CDR3 DNA sequence: TGTGCCAGCAGCTTAGCGGGACTAGAACTTTTTTCAAACATTCAGTACTTC. Protein product: CASSLAGLELFSNIQYF.

The V gene is TRBV2, the J gene TRBJ1-3, with TRBD1 matching over 9 bases. The V gene's germline CDR1 is SNHLY and CDR2 FYNNEI. The V gene end was trimmed by 4 bases and the J gene end by 2 bases; junction bases not matched to a gene: 0. The CDR3 loop spans 14 amino acids. The chain's CDR3 is CASSGQGAGNTIYF. The CDR3 DNA reads as TGTGCCAGCAGTGGACAGGGGGCTGGAAACACCATATATTTT.

This chain uses TRBV4-1 with TRBJ2-1, with TRBD1 identical over 7 bases. Germline trimming cut 1 base from V and 6 bases from J; bases unmatched to any gene: 6. Germline CDR1 and CDR2: MGHRA and YSYEKL. The CDR3 length is 15 residues. DNA for the CDR3: TGCGCCAGCAGCCAAGTCCCAGGGGGTCTCAATGAGCAGTTCTTC. As protein: CASSQVPGGLNEQFF.

This clone showed up just once. The V call is TRBV11-2, the J call TRBJ2-2; D assignment may be TRBD1 or TRBD2 (5 bases each). CDR1 and CDR2 from the germline V gene are SGHAT and FQNNGV. This CDR3 region has 13 residues. The germline V and J ends were trimmed by 5 bases and 7 bases, with 11 bases remaining between them. This CDR3 reads CASSPRGFGELFF. The CDR3 DNA reads as TGTGCCAGCAGCCCGAGGGGATTCGGGGAGCTGTTTTTT.

This rearrangement joins TRBV15 to TRBJ1-5; D is undetermined. The CDR3 is 13 residues long. The germline V and J ends were trimmed by 3 bases and 9 bases, with 12 bases remaining between them. The germline V gene encodes CDR1 LNHNV and CDR2 YYDKDF (reference sequence). Here the CDR3 DNA reads TGTGCCACCAGCAGTTATGACTGGGGGCCCCAGCATTTT. Translating it yields CATSSYDWGPQHF.

CDR3 in DNA: TGCGCCAGCAGCACCTCCGGGACAGGGGCCAATGAGCAGTTCTTC. Translation gives CASSTSGTGANEQFF. This chain uses TRBV5-1 with TRBJ2-1; 10 positions match TRBD1. This CDR3 spans 15 amino acids. Trimming took 4 bases from V and 6 from J; bases not matched to a gene: 7. CDR1 is SGHRS and CDR2 is YFSETQ in the germline V gene.

V gene TRBV5-1 combines with J gene TRBJ2-3; D is unresolved. V lost 0 bases and J 5 bases, leaving 7 bases between the germline ends. There are 13 residues in the CDR3. Germline V lookup: CDR1 SGHRS, CDR2 YFSETQ. As DNA, the CDR3 is TGCGCCAGCAGCTTGGGAGGTATAGATACGCAGTATTTT. It specifies CASSLGGIDTQYF. Filled out from reference TRBV5-1 and TRBJ2-3, the complete variable domain reads KAGVTQTPRYLIKTRGQQVTLSCSPISGHRSVSWYQQTPGQGLQFLFEYFSETQRNKGNFPGRFSGRQFSNSRSEMNVSTLELGDSALYLCASSLGGIDTQYFGPGTRLTVL.